These 32 T cell receptor beta chains were sequenced from one sample in a study of blood T cell repertoires in COVID-19. Assay: immunoSEQ multiplex PCR; the TCRdb copy retains only in-frame clones and omits some. The sample records just under 350,000 clones, around 88% being singletons. Specimen: peripheral blood. Source of these receptors: a man aged 30-40 years with active or convalescent COVID-19.

The rearrangement uses TRBV24-1 and TRBJ1-2; tentative D call: TRBD1 (5 bases). Per the germline V gene, CDR1 is KGHDR and CDR2 is SFDVKD. The length of the CDR3 is 12 residues. Between the trimmed V and J ends, which lost 9 bases and 7 bases, there was a span of 14 bases. CDR3 protein: CATRDGGGGYTF. The CDR3 DNA sequence: TGTGCCACCCGCGACGGGGGAGGTGGCTACACCTTC.

The gene calls are TRBV9 and TRBJ1-1, with 10 bases that match TRBD1. In germline, CDR1 is SGDLS, CDR2 YYNGEE. The CDR3 has 17 residues. V lost 3 bases, J lost 3 bases, and 11 bases stayed unmatched. The DNA of the CDR3 is TGTGCCAGCAGCGGAGACCGGGACAGGGGACCGTACACTGAAGCTTTCTTT. This gives the protein CASSGDRDRGPYTEAFF.

This clone was observed a single time. The V call is TRBV24-1, the J call TRBJ2-3; 12 bases are shared with TRBD2. The CDR3 length is 17 residues. Germline V gene data show CDR1 as KGHDR and CDR2 as SFDVKD. Trimming cost V 4 bases and J 3 bases; bases outside gene matches: 7. The CDR3 DNA sequence: TGTGCCACCAGTGACCCGACTAGCGGGAGCATGACAGATACGCAGTATTTT. It yields the protein CATSDPTSGSMTDTQYF.

The chain joins TRBV9 to TRBJ2-2; 7 nucleotides line up with TRBD2. Germline V gene data show CDR1 as SGDLS and CDR2 as YYNGEE. J was trimmed by 6 bases and V by 0 bases; bases with no gene match: 2. The CDR3 runs 14 residues. Here the CDR3 reads CASSVAGGPGELFF. The CDR3 bases are TGTGCCAGCAGCGTAGCGGGAGGACCCGGGGAGCTGTTTTTT.

The CDR3 protein is CASSLAGGPGQETQYF. DNA of the CDR3: TGTGCCAGCAGCTTAGCGGGGGGGCCTGGTCAAGAGACCCAGTACTTC. The chain recombines TRBV7-9 with TRBJ2-5; a possible D gene is TRBD2 (7 bases). CDR3 length: 16 residues. Germline loops: CDR1 SEHNR, CDR2 FQNEAQ (reference sequence). Between the trimmed V and J ends, which lost 0 bases and 2 bases, there was a span of 13 bases.

The genes are TRBV9 and TRBJ1-4; no reliable D call. The CDR3 sequence is 17 residues long. V gave up 4 bases and J gave up 9 bases, with 25 bases separating them. Germline CDR1 is SGDLS and CDR2 is YYNGEE. DNA of the CDR3: TGTGCCAGCAGCTTCGTCCCGGGCCCCGAGGGCTTGAAAAAACTGTTTTTT. It specifies CASSFVPGPEGLKKLFF.

The chain couples TRBV6-5 to TRBJ1-1; D not certain. CDR3 length: 14 amino acids. Per germline, CDR1 MNHEY and CDR2 SVGAGI. The ends were cut back, 6 bases at V and 7 bases at J, with 18 bases in the middle. In DNA form, the CDR3 reads TGTGCCAGCAGGGTACCGTCTGAAGGGAGTGAAGCTTTCTTT. Its translation is CASRVPSEGSEAFF.

The chain links TRBV14 to TRBJ2-1; the D is unclear. The V end lost 4 bases, the J end lost 4 bases, and 5 bases lay between the germline ends. The CDR3 totals 12 residues. Germline V gene lookup returns CDR1 SGHDN and CDR2 FVKESK. The CDR3 loop is CASSLGYNEQFF. The CDR3 DNA follows: TGTGCCAGCAGCCTCGGGTACAATGAGCAGTTCTTC.

The CDR3, as DNA: TGTGCCAGCAGTTCTCCACTAGCGGTGCCATCCGATACGCAGTATTTT. This translates into CASSSPLAVPSDTQYF. V gene TRBV28 combines with J gene TRBJ2-3, with TRBD2 matching over 8 bases. The CDR3 length is 16 residues. Germline CDR1 MDHEN, CDR2 SYDVKM. Trimming removed 4 bases from V and 6 bases from J; junction bases left unmatched: 12.

The chain joins TRBV30 to TRBJ1-6; D call uncertain. The CDR3 is made up of 13 amino acids. Trimming cost V 3 bases and J 7 bases, with 10 bases left between them. CDR1 and CDR2 from the germline V gene are GTSNPN and SVGIG (reference sequence). The CDR3 loop reads CAWRDFRNSPLHF. CDR3 in DNA: TGTGCCTGGAGGGACTTTCGGAATTCACCCCTCCACTTT. The full variable domain, with the rest looked up from reference TRBV30 and TRBJ1-6, is SQTIHQWPATLVQPVGSPLSLECTVEGTSNPNLYWYRQAAGRGLQLLFYSVGIGQISSEVPQNLSASRPQDRQFILSSKKLLLSDSGFYLCAWRDFRNSPLHFGNGTRLTVT.

The rearrangement links TRBV9 to TRBJ1-4; unclear D gene. Trimming stripped 2 bases from V and 5 bases from J, with 7 bases between. Germline V gene sequence: CDR1 SGDLS, CDR2 YYNGEE. CDR3 length: 13 amino acids. The CDR3 region has the DNA TGTGCCAGCAGCGTCAACCAGAATGAAAAACTGTTTTTT. Translated, it gives CASSVNQNEKLFF.

The chain combines TRBV3-1 (or the pseudogene TRBV3-2) with TRBJ2-3; tentatively, D is TRBD2 (6 bases). Per the germline V gene, CDR1 is LGHDT and CDR2 is YNNKEL (reference sequence). V was pared by 4 bases and J by 1 base, with 18 bases between. The CDR3 extends over 17 amino acids. CDR3 amino acids: CASSRGAPASGTDTQYF. The CDR3 region has the DNA TGTGCCAGCAGCCGGGGAGCCCCGGCTAGCGGCACAGATACGCAGTATTTT.

As concerns this clone: Other DNA sequences in the sample encode the same CDR3. The chain recombines TRBV7-9 with TRBJ2-3; D unresolved. Trimming took off 1 base at V and 0 bases at J, with 5 bases between the two ends. This CDR3 has 14 residues. Germline V CDR1 and CDR2: SEHNR, FQNEAQ (reference sequence). For the CDR3, the DNA is TGTGCCAGCAGCTTAGTGGCCAGCACAGATACGCAGTATTTT. Its translation is CASSLVASTDTQYF. The full variable domain, in which reference TRBV7-9 and TRBJ2-3 provide the parts outside the CDR3, is DTGVSQNPRHKITKRGQNVTFRCDPISEHNRLYWYRQTLGQGPEFLTYFQNEAQLEKSRLLSDRFSAERPKGSFSTLEIQRTEQGDSAMYLCASSLVASTDTQYFGPGTRLTVL.

The rearrangement joins TRBV11-3 to TRBJ1-2, with D tentatively TRBD1 (5 bases). This CDR3 comprises 14 residues. CDR1 and CDR2 from the germline V gene are SGHNT and YENEEA. Deletions cut 0 bases from V and 8 bases from J, with 13 bases between. CDR3 loop: CASSLDGAAPGYTF. CDR3 bases: TGTGCCAGCAGCTTAGATGGGGCGGCCCCAGGCTACACCTTC.

CDR3 DNA: TGTGCCAGCAGCCCCGACAGGGGGGCCTACAATGAGCAGTTCTTC. Protein: CASSPDRGAYNEQFF. The chain combines TRBV11-2 with TRBJ2-1, with 9 bases identical to TRBD1. This CDR3 is built from 15 residues. Germline CDR1 is SGHAT and CDR2 is FQNNGV. J gave up 2 bases and V 5 bases, and 4 bases lay outside the gene matches. The entire variable domain, with the rest obtained from reference TRBV11-2 and TRBJ2-1, is as follows: EAGVAQSPRYKIIEKRQSVAFWCNPISGHATLYWYQQILGQGPKLLIQFQNNGVVDDSQLPKDRFSAERLKGVDSTLKIQPAKLEDSAVYLCASSPDRGAYNEQFFGPGTRLTVL.

The V and J genes are TRBV6-5 and TRBJ1-2; TRBD1 might be the D (5 bases). The V end lost 7 bases, the J end lost 6 bases, and 18 bases lay between the germline ends. The CDR3 totals 14 residues. Germline CDR1 MNHEY, CDR2 SVGAGI. CDR3 sequence (DNA): TGTGCCAGCACCTTGGACAACCCTGGAGATGGCTACACCTTC. Encoded protein: CASTLDNPGDGYTF.

The chain combines TRBV4-2 with TRBJ2-1, with 10 bases matching TRBD2. The CDR3 is 17 residues long. Germline lookup yields CDR1 LGHNA and CDR2 YNFKEQ. With V trimmed by 0 bases and J by 2 bases, 4 bases remained unmatched. The CDR3 reads CASSQDPSGSAYNEQFF. CDR3 sequence (DNA): TGTGCCAGCAGCCAAGACCCTAGCGGGAGTGCCTACAATGAGCAGTTCTTC.

In its sample, this clone was seen a few times. The genes are TRBV7-9 and TRBJ2-5; unclear D gene. Deletions cut 2 bases from V and 5 bases from J, with 9 bases between. The V gene's germline CDR1 is SEHNR and CDR2 FQNEAQ (reference sequence). CDR3 length: 13 amino acids. The CDR3: CASSLNSGETQYF. For the CDR3, the DNA is TGTGCCAGCAGCTTAAACAGTGGGGAGACCCAGTACTTC.

As concerns this clone: At the DNA level, this CDR3 is encoded by other sequences in the same sample as well. The chain links TRBV30 to TRBJ1-1; D is ambiguous. Germline CDR1 reads GTSNPN; CDR2 reads SVGIG (reference sequence). The CDR3 sequence is 11 residues long. Trimming left V 6 bases short and J 1 base short, with 6 bases between. CDR3 amino acids: CACERNTEAFF. CDR3 nucleotides: TGTGCCTGCGAGCGGAACACTGAAGCTTTCTTT.

Turning to this clone: The same CDR3 arises from other DNA sequences in this sample as well. This chain links TRBV9 with TRBJ1-1, with TRBD1 matching over 7 bases. CDR1 and CDR2 (germline): SGDLS, YYNGEE. V lost 0 bases and J lost 6; bases outside the gene matches: 5. The CDR3 is 14 amino acids. The CDR3 nucleotides read TGTGCCAGCAGCGTAGGAACCGACAGGGCTGAAGCTTTCTTT. Encoded protein: CASSVGTDRAEAFF.

This chain connects TRBV5-6 to TRBJ1-5; perhaps TRBD1 as D (6 bases). The CDR3 spans 16 residues. Germline CDR1 SGHDT, CDR2 YYEEEE. Trimming took off 1 base at V and 1 base at J, with 12 bases between the two ends. In DNA form, the CDR3 reads TGTGCCAGCAGCTTGAGAACAGGGACGAGCAATCAGCCCCAGCATTTT. Residues: CASSLRTGTSNQPQHF.

The V and J genes are TRBV15 and TRBJ2-7; tentative D call: TRBD1 (6 bases). The V gene's germline CDR1 is LNHNV and CDR2 YYDKDF (reference sequence). This CDR3 is built from 16 residues. V lost 1 base and J lost 3, with 16 bases in between. CDR3 bases: TGTGCCACCAGCAGAGGGAAAGCAGGGGCCAGCTACGAGCAGTACTTC. Encoded protein: CATSRGKAGASYEQYF. The entire variable domain, with the rest obtained from reference TRBV15 and TRBJ2-7, is as follows: DAMVIQNPRYQVTQFGKPVTLSCSQTLNHNVMYWYQQKSSQAPKLLFHYYDKDFNNEADTPDNFQSRRPNTSFCFLDIRSPGLGDTAMYLCATSRGKAGASYEQYFGPGTRLTVT.

This clone was counted between two and nine times. The chain carries TRBV10-3 and TRBJ1-1; D ambiguous. CDR3 length equals 13 residues. Germline V lookup: CDR1 ENHRY, CDR2 SYGVKD. V was trimmed by 3 bases and J by 4 bases, leaving 9 bases between them. CDR3 coding DNA: TGTGCCATCAGTGAACCATTCGGCACTGAAGCTTTCTTT. Its translation: CAISEPFGTEAFF.

The V gene is TRBV9, the J gene TRBJ1-4; TRBD1 matches 11 bases. In germline, CDR1 is SGDLS, CDR2 YYNGEE. With 0 bases clipped from V and 7 bases from J, the junction kept 5 bases outside the gene matches. The CDR3 sequence is 16 residues long. The CDR3 nucleotides read TGTGCCAGCAGCGTAGGGACAGGGGGCGGTGGTGAAAAACTGTTTTTT. This translates into CASSVGTGGGGEKLFF.

The chain has TRBV7-2 and TRBJ2-7; 8 nucleotides agree with TRBD1. The CDR3 is made up of 16 amino acids. Germline loops: CDR1 SGHTA, CDR2 FQGNSA. V dropped 0 bases and J dropped 6; count of bases not matched to a gene: 10. DNA of the CDR3: TGTGCCAGCAGCTTAGCCCGGTCCCAGGGGGCTGTCGAGCAGTACTTC. Protein product: CASSLARSQGAVEQYF.

This chain joins TRBV27 and TRBJ1-1, with TRBD1 identical over 9 bases. The V gene's germline CDR1 is MNHEY and CDR2 SMNVEV (reference sequence). This CDR3 region has 12 residues. With V trimmed by 5 bases and J by 8 bases, 3 bases remained unmatched. The CDR3 here is CASSQGQGEAFF. The CDR3 region has the DNA TGTGCCAGCAGTCAAGGACAGGGGGAAGCTTTCTTT.

V usage is TRBV4-1 and J usage is TRBJ1-5; perhaps TRBD1 as D (6 bases). The CDR3 runs 18 residues. Germline CDR1 is MGHRA and CDR2 is YSYEKL. V dropped 4 bases and J dropped 9 bases, with 28 bases sitting between them. CDR3 protein: CASSLSLLDSRGMGPQHF. DNA of the CDR3: TGCGCCAGCAGCCTCTCACTTCTGGACAGCCGAGGTATGGGGCCCCAGCATTTT.

This chain connects TRBV10-3 to TRBJ2-1, with TRBD2 identical over 8 bases. The CDR3 loop spans 15 amino acids. CDR1 is ENHRY, CDR2 SYGVKD, per germline. V shed 4 bases and J 5 bases; nucleotides not matched to a gene: 7. The CDR3 reads CAISGASGLNNEQFF. In DNA form, the CDR3 reads TGTGCCATCAGTGGGGCTAGCGGGCTAAACAATGAGCAGTTCTTC.

V usage is TRBV13 and J usage is TRBJ2-3, with D possibly TRBD2 on 5 matching bases. The CDR3 totals 14 residues. Trimming pared 1 base from V and 4 bases from J, leaving 9 bases between. The V gene's germline CDR1 is PRHDT and CDR2 FYEKMQ (reference sequence). Written as DNA, the CDR3 is TGTGCCAGCAGCTTAGTGGGAGTTCCAGATACGCAGTATTTT. Translating it yields CASSLVGVPDTQYF.

The rearrangement links TRBV7-3 to TRBJ2-1, with TRBD2 matching 10 bases. The CDR3 extends over 17 amino acids. The junction had 11 bases not matched to a gene; V was cut back by 2 bases and J by 7 bases. Germline CDR1 is SGHTA and CDR2 is FQGTGA. The CDR3 loop reads CASSLVGLLAGRNEQFF. In DNA, the CDR3 is TGTGCCAGCAGCTTAGTGGGTCTACTAGCGGGAAGGAATGAGCAGTTCTTC.

J is TRBJ2-2 and V is TRBV7-2; 9 nucleotides line up with TRBD2. The CDR3 is made up of 16 amino acids. Germline V gene lookup returns CDR1 SGHTA and CDR2 FQGNSA. Trimming at V came to 4 bases and at J to 7 bases, leaving 10 bases not matched to a gene. The CDR3 bases are TGTGCCAGCAGCTACGACGCGGGGGGGCCTGTCGGGGAGCTGTTTTTT. Translation: CASSYDAGGPVGELFF.

The chain combines TRBV24-1 with TRBJ2-1; TRBD1 matches 9 bases. Germline CDR1 KGHDR, CDR2 SFDVKD. V gave up 9 bases and J gave up 4 bases; unmatched junction bases: 3. The CDR3 spans 13 residues. The CDR3 nucleotides read TGTGCCACCGGGGGACAGGGTTACAATGAGCAGTTCTTC. Residues: CATGGQGYNEQFF.